The T cell receptor beta chain under discussion was sequenced for a study of T cells expressing NK-cell markers. At the level of the study: Just one sequenced donor of eight was HCMV-seronegative, while seven were seropositive. Whole-study findings and limits: The leading position in the CD3+CD56-NKG2C+ fraction of several donors also went to these clonotypes.

CDR1 and CDR2 (germline): DFQATT, SNEGSKA (reference sequence). The CDR3 sequence is 15 residues long. Details on this clonotype: The antigen remains undetermined.

TCRdb processed the 5' RACE reads again and assigns one entry to each CDR3 protein, with no DNA. This sample contains 550,000 to 600,000 distinct CDR3 sequences. The specimen sequenced was blood T cells: a sorted CD56 or NKG2C T cell subset, CD4+ or CD8+ T cells, or bulk PBMC T cells (not recorded which). The rearrangement uses TRBV20-1 and TRBJ2-3; TCRdb designates TRBD1, a call that cannot be tested without DNA. This receptor was identified in a man aged 18 to 35 in good health. CDR3 protein: CSATGMLFSTDTQYF.